Below, one T cell receptor (beta chain) is given with its context. Its cognate antigen is unknown. Generated by immunoSEQ multiplex PCR, the TCRdb table keeps only in-frame clones and is missing some. The sample carries some 340,000 clones, more than 70% recorded once. These data are taken from a study of Ad26.COV2.S vaccination and SARS-CoV-2 variants. Treatment here: roughly 19 received Ad26.COV2.S at low or high dose, single or two shots; five or six received placebo; per-sample allocation not given. Sampling was done on day 63 after the first vaccine or placebo injection. This CDR3 comprises 12 residues. Deletions cut 4 bases from V and 4 bases from J, with 7 bases between. Germline lookup yields CDR1 MNHEY and CDR2 SVGEGT. Whole-study findings and limits: TCR breadth and depth analyses may have underestimated total T cell responses.

The starting material was peripheral blood, obtained in a trial of Ad26.COV2.S vaccine versus placebo. The receptor comes from a person aged 18-65 years who received the Ad26.COV2.S COVID-19 vaccine or a placebo. The chain joins TRBV6-2 or TRBV6-3 to TRBJ2-5; the D is unclear. The CDR3 spells CASSSTPETQYF. DNA for the CDR3: TGTGCCAGCAGTTCCACGCCAGAGACCCAGTACTTC.